This T cell receptor (beta chain) appears in the sequencing data of a study of blood T cell repertoires in COVID-19. Germline CDR1 reads SQVTM; CDR2 reads ANQGSEA. V dropped 4 bases and J dropped 6 bases, with 16 bases sitting between them. The CDR3 spans 14 residues. Authors' processing steps: Using reference gene primer amplification, nucleated cell counts were estimated. Only in-frame clones appear in the TCRdb table, and some are missing; sequencing was by immunoSEQ multiplex PCR. The V and J calls and clone size are taken from that table; D and trimming were inferred from the DNA. This table has some 260,000 clones, around 90% appearing once.

The clonotype comes from a woman under 40 with acute or convalescent COVID-19. The sequenced sample consisted of peripheral blood. The chain uses TRBV29-1 and TRBJ1-5, with D perhaps TRBD1 (6 bases). In DNA form, the CDR3 reads TGCAGCGTTGGGGGGCTGGGGGTAGGTCAGCCCCAGCATTTT. The encoded protein is CSVGGLGVGQPQHF.